Listed here is a single T cell receptor beta chain. Authors' methods: Estimates of nucleated cell counts were drawn from the amplification of reference gene primers. Data came from immunoSEQ multiplex PCR; TCRdb stores just in-frame clones and leaves some out. Clone size and the V and J calls come from that table; the DNA yielded D and trimming. The data contain roughly 200,000 clones, approximately 79% of them seen just once; the ten biggest clones take up approximately 12%. This sample is part of a study of blood T cell repertoires in COVID-19. Study information: Sites in the United States, Italy and Spain provided acute and convalescent COVID-19 samples. T cells, B-cell-depleted T cells, or PBMCs supplied cDNA or gDNA.

The CDR3 totals 14 residues. Germline CDR1 ENHRY, CDR2 SYGVKD. Trimming pared 5 bases from V and 8 bases from J, leaving 13 bases between. The sequence came from a man aged 45 to 65 who had recovered from COVID-19. Sequencing used peripheral blood. The chain is built from TRBV10-3 and TRBJ1-6, with a weak D call TRBD1 (5 bases). CDR3 DNA: TGTGCCATCAGTACCAGTGGGGGGGATTCACCCCTCCACTTT. Translation: CAISTSGGDSPLHF.